The 32 T cell receptor beta chains below were found in one sample sequenced in a study of blood T cell repertoires in COVID-19 (dated by TCRdb to the early 2020s). The library was made by the immunoSEQ multiplex PCR assay. TCRdb's version of the immuneACCESS table is confined to in-frame rearrangements and falls short of the full clone set. An unresolved V gene accounts for under half of the shortfall where checked; the remainder is of unknown origin. The sample data list some 45,000 clones, and about 70% of these were observed just once. Roughly 7.9% of the sample is in the top ten clones. Sequenced: peripheral blood. The receptors come from a man in his 70s with active or convalescent COVID-19.

The chain joins TRBV11-2 to TRBJ1-1, with D unresolved. V was clipped by 5 bases and J by 1 base, with 17 bases between them. The V gene's germline CDR1 is SGHAT and CDR2 FQNNGV. The CDR3 extends over 16 amino acids. Here the CDR3 reads CASSLRSTRQNTEAFF. DNA of the CDR3: TGTGCCAGCAGCCTGCGGTCCACTAGACAGAACACTGAAGCTTTCTTT.

The rearrangement links TRBV2 to TRBJ2-5; D is ambiguous. Trimming cost V 6 bases and J 5 bases, with 10 bases left between them. This CDR3 spans 12 amino acids. CDR1 and CDR2 from the germline V gene are SNHLY and FYNNEI. The CDR3 DNA reads TGTGCCAGCAGGGTTAATCGGGAGACCCAGTACTTC. This gives the protein CASRVNRETQYF.

V usage is TRBV4-1 and J usage is TRBJ1-1, with D possibly matching TRBD1 (6 bases). CDR1 is MGHRA, CDR2 YSYEKL, per germline. Trimming left V 0 bases short and J 6 bases short, with 14 bases between. CDR3 length: 15 residues. DNA for the CDR3: TGCGCCAGCAGCCAAGAATCGGGGGGCTATTCTGAAGCTTTCTTT. This gives the protein CASSQESGGYSEAFF.

The chain uses TRBV28 and TRBJ1-2; maybe TRBD1 (6 bases). CDR1 is MDHEN, CDR2 SYDVKM, per germline. The CDR3 consists of 15 residues. V lost 3 bases, J lost 6 bases, and 17 bases lay in between. CDR3 bases: TGTGCCAGCAGTTTGGGGGGGGCTGGATCCGATGGCTACACCTTC. It translates to CASSLGGAGSDGYTF.

This clone has only a few counts. V is TRBV5-1 and J is TRBJ1-2; 8 nucleotides line up with TRBD1. In germline, CDR1 is SGHRS, CDR2 YFSETQ. The V segment lost 4 bases and the J segment 2 bases; nucleotides outside the gene matches: 7. CDR3 length: 15 amino acids. Here the CDR3 reads CASSRTGGVNYGYTF. CDR3 DNA sequence: TGCGCCAGCAGCAGAACAGGGGGTGTCAACTATGGCTACACCTTC.

The rearrangement links TRBV5-4 to TRBJ2-2; no clear D. The V gene's germline CDR1 is SGHNT and CDR2 YYREEE (reference sequence). V lost 6 bases to trimming and J lost 5 bases, with 8 bases between them. The CDR3 length is 12 residues. CDR3 sequence (DNA): TGTGCCAGCAACTCCGTTACCGGGGAGCTGTTTTTT. Amino acid sequence: CASNSVTGELFF.

This clone was counted a single time. The J gene is TRBJ2-4, the V gene TRBV19; TRBD2 aligns across 10 bases. The CDR3 length is 20 residues. Losses at the gene ends were 6 bases for V and 0 bases for J; bases not matched to a gene: 17. Looked up from germline, CDR1 is LNHDA and CDR2 is SQIVND (reference sequence). In DNA, the CDR3 is TGTGCCAGTAGCCCTAGCGGGGGAGACCGACCAACGGAAGCCAAAAACATTCAGTACTTC. It specifies CASSPSGGDRPTEAKNIQYF.

This clone was seen a handful of times. This chain connects TRBV30 to TRBJ2-1; D is ambiguous. Trimming removed 4 bases at V and 7 bases at J, with 20 bases between. The CDR3 loop spans 15 amino acids. The germline V gene has CDR1 GTSNPN and CDR2 SVGIG (reference sequence). The CDR3 sequence: CAWNPSSRFRNEQFF. The DNA of the CDR3 is TGTGCCTGGAACCCTAGTTCCCGTTTTAGGAATGAGCAGTTCTTC.

This clone showed up just a few times. The V call is TRBV7-3, the J call TRBJ2-4; 7 bases are shared with TRBD1. The CDR3 spans 14 residues. V lost 5 bases, J lost 3 bases, and 4 bases stayed unmatched. Germline CDR1 and CDR2: SGHTA and FQGTGA. This chain's CDR3 is CASSPQGFKNIQYF. In DNA form, the CDR3 reads TGTGCCAGCAGCCCACAGGGGTTCAAAAACATTCAGTACTTC.

This clone appeared once. The chain is built from TRBV24-1 and TRBJ2-3; a weak D match, TRBD2 (5 bases). The germline CDR1 and CDR2 sequences are KGHDR and SFDVKD. V was pared by 2 bases and J by 5 bases, with 16 bases between. This CDR3 is built from 16 residues. CDR3 loop: CATSDYGVGLEDTQYF. The CDR3 DNA is TGTGCCACCAGTGATTACGGGGTCGGTTTGGAAGATACGCAGTATTTT.

CDR3 coding DNA: TGTGCCAGCAGTTCCGCTAGCGGGGCCACAGATACGCAGTATTTT. It codes for CASSSASGATDTQYF. This chain links TRBV28 with TRBJ2-3; 9 bases align to TRBD2. J lost 2 bases, V lost 4 bases, and 4 bases had no gene match. The V gene's germline CDR1 is MDHEN and CDR2 SYDVKM. This CDR3 is built from 15 residues.

The chain recombines TRBV6-5 with TRBJ2-3; 9 nucleotides agree with TRBD1. CDR1 is MNHEY and CDR2 is SVGAGI in the germline V gene. The CDR3 sequence is 15 residues long. V lost 6 bases, J lost 4 bases, and 8 bases stayed unmatched. The CDR3 region is CASRTGQGRADTQYF. For the CDR3, the DNA is TGTGCCAGCAGAACAGGACAGGGGCGGGCAGATACGCAGTATTTT.

The gene calls are TRBV9 and TRBJ2-1; 11 positions agree with TRBD2. Germline V gene lookup returns CDR1 SGDLS and CDR2 YYNGEE. This CDR3 has 17 residues. Trimming removed 3 bases from V and 0 bases from J; junction bases left unmatched: 5. Here the CDR3 reads CASSARLAGHSYNEQFF. DNA for the CDR3: TGTGCCAGCAGCGCCCGACTAGCGGGGCACTCCTACAATGAGCAGTTCTTC.

The chain combines TRBV2 with TRBJ1-5, with D unresolved. The CDR3 covers 15 residues. Per the germline V gene, CDR1 is SNHLY and CDR2 is FYNNEI. V was shortened by 2 bases and J by 3 bases, with 11 bases between the two germline ends. The DNA for the CDR3 is TGTGCCAGCAGTGAATTTCGAGGGCCCAATCAGCCCCAGCATTTT. Its translation is CASSEFRGPNQPQHF.

The chain joins TRBV7-9 to TRBJ2-1; possible D gene TRBD1, 6 bases. The V and J ends lost 1 base and 5 bases respectively, with 9 bases between them. Germline CDR1 SEHNR, CDR2 FQNEAQ (reference sequence). This CDR3 spans 14 amino acids. DNA for the CDR3: TGTGCCAGCAGCTTAGACAGGGTGGACAATGAGCAGTTCTTC. This encodes CASSLDRVDNEQFF.

This chain joins TRBV5-1 and TRBJ2-1; a possible D gene is TRBD2 (6 bases). The CDR3 contains 14 residues. Germline V gene lookup returns CDR1 SGHRS and CDR2 YFSETQ. Trimming left V 4 bases short and J 5 bases short, with 13 bases between. CDR3 residues: CASSIAGINNEQFF. The CDR3 DNA is TGCGCCAGCAGCATCGCGGGAATCAACAATGAGCAGTTCTTC.

This clone showed up just once. V gene TRBV19 combines with J gene TRBJ1-6, with D possibly being TRBD1 (5 bases). Trimming shortened V by 10 bases and J by 6 bases, and 16 bases separated the two germline ends. Germline V gene data show CDR1 as LNHDA and CDR2 as SQIVND (reference sequence). CDR3 length: 14 amino acids. Here the CDR3 reads CATNGGRVNSPLHF. Written as DNA, the CDR3 is TGTGCCACGAACGGGGGACGGGTTAATTCACCCCTCCACTTT. Variable domain in full (rest from reference TRBV19 and TRBJ1-6): DGGITQSPKYLFRKEGQNVTLSCEQNLNHDAMYWYRQDPGQGLRLIYYSQIVNDFQKGDIAEGYSVSREKKESFPLTVTSAQKNPTAFYLCATNGGRVNSPLHFGNGTRLTVT.

The rearrangement joins TRBV7-9 to TRBJ1-2; 7 positions match TRBD1. This CDR3 is 14 amino acids long. V shed 0 bases and J 4 bases; nucleotides not matched to a gene: 2. Germline lookup yields CDR1 SEHNR and CDR2 FQNEAQ (reference sequence). DNA of the CDR3: TGTGCCAGCAGCTTAGCGCGGGACAGCTATGGCTACACCTTC. It translates to CASSLARDSYGYTF.

This sequence joins TRBV29-1 and TRBJ2-3; 8 nucleotides align to TRBD2. The CDR3 has 14 residues. V shed 8 bases and J 2 bases; nucleotides not matched to a gene: 9. CDR1 is SQVTM, CDR2 ANQGSEA, per germline. CDR3 in DNA: TGCAGCCCCGTGGATAGCGGGGACACAGATACGCAGTATTTT. Protein product: CSPVDSGDTDTQYF.

This clone occurred a few times. This chain uses TRBV11-2 with TRBJ2-1; D perhaps matches TRBD1 (6 bases). With 1 base removed from V and 5 bases from J, the gap between germline ends came to 9 bases. The CDR3 runs 14 residues. Germline values: CDR1 SGHAT, CDR2 FQNNGV. Written as DNA, the CDR3 is TGTGCCAGCAGCTTAGGGCAGGGGAACAATGAGCAGTTCTTC. It specifies CASSLGQGNNEQFF.

The CDR3, as DNA: TGTGCCAGCAGCCAGGGCAGGCTTAACTACACCTTC. This codes for CASSQGRLNYTF. This chain uses TRBV12-3 or TRBV12-4 with TRBJ1-2; D is possibly TRBD1 (5 bases). The germline V and J ends were trimmed by 6 bases and 10 bases, with 15 bases remaining between them. The CDR3 runs to 12 residues.

The genes are TRBV6-6 and TRBJ1-1; D remains ambiguous. Germline CDR1 is MNHNY and CDR2 is SVGAGI (reference sequence). CDR3 length equals 14 residues. Trimming stripped 4 bases from V and 0 bases from J, with 9 bases between. The CDR3 DNA follows: TGTGCCAGCAGTTCTTGGGCCCTGAACACTGAAGCTTTCTTT. Translating gives CASSSWALNTEAFF.

The J gene is TRBJ1-4, the V gene TRBV6-6; D unclear. The CDR3 contains 12 residues. Germline-derived CDR1 and CDR2 are MNHNY and SVGAGI (reference sequence). Trimming pared 0 bases from V and 8 bases from J, leaving 4 bases between. This chain's CDR3 is CASSYSQEKLFF. Here the CDR3 DNA reads TGTGCCAGCAGTTACTCCCAGGAAAAACTGTTTTTT.

This chain joins TRBV28 and TRBJ2-2; D is possibly TRBD1 (6 bases). The CDR3 has 13 amino acids. The germline CDR1 and CDR2 sequences are MDHEN and SYDVKM. Trimming stripped 4 bases from V and 6 bases from J, with 9 bases between. The CDR3 is CASSSGVSGELFF. The DNA for the CDR3 is TGTGCCAGCAGTTCAGGGGTTTCCGGGGAGCTGTTTTTT.

This clone was seen just once. V is TRBV7-2 and J is TRBJ1-2; a possible D gene is TRBD1 (5 bases). The V gene lost 3 bases and the J gene lost 5 bases, with 10 bases spanning the gap. This CDR3 has 13 amino acids. Per the germline V gene, CDR1 is SGHTA and CDR2 is FQGNSA. CDR3 sequence (DNA): TGTGCCAGCAGCTTTGACAGTTTTTATGGCTACACCTTC. Protein: CASSFDSFYGYTF.

The table lists this clone with a few counts. This sequence joins TRBV28 and TRBJ2-7; D is possibly TRBD1 (6 bases). The CDR3 totals 13 residues. The germline V and J ends were trimmed by 2 bases and 2 bases, with 7 bases remaining between them. From germline, CDR1 is MDHEN and CDR2 SYDVKM. DNA for the CDR3: TGTGCCAGCAGTTTAGACAGGACCTACGAGCAGTACTTC. Encoded protein: CASSLDRTYEQYF.

The V and J genes are TRBV18 and TRBJ2-1, with D possibly being TRBD1 (5 bases). CDR1 KGHSH and CDR2 LQKENI come from the germline V gene. The ends were cut back, 4 bases at V and 10 bases at J, with 14 bases in the middle. This CDR3 region has 13 residues. The CDR3 protein is CASSRDREEEQFF. Here the CDR3 DNA reads TGTGCCAGCTCACGAGACAGAGAAGAAGAGCAGTTCTTC.

The chain joins TRBV9 to TRBJ1-1; no reliable D call. The CDR3 consists of 15 residues. Looked up from germline, CDR1 is SGDLS and CDR2 is YYNGEE. Trimming took 0 bases from V and 0 from J, leaving 9 bases between them. DNA of the CDR3: TGTGCCAGCAGCGTAGACCCCCAGATGAACACTGAAGCTTTCTTT. This gives the protein CASSVDPQMNTEAFF.

V and J are TRBV2 and TRBJ2-7; TRBD2 is a possible D gene (6 bases). With 8 bases removed from V and 1 base from J, the gap between germline ends came to 12 bases. This CDR3 has 13 amino acids. CDR1 and CDR2 (germline): SNHLY, FYNNEI. The CDR3 DNA sequence: TGTGCCAGCGGGGTAGGGAGGTCCTACGAGCAGTACTTC. It codes for CASGVGRSYEQYF.

The chain has TRBV5-4 and TRBJ2-2; 9 positions agree with TRBD1. The CDR3 spans 16 residues. Germline-derived CDR1 and CDR2 are SGHNT and YYREEE (reference sequence). Trimming cost V 4 bases and J 3 bases; bases outside gene matches: 7. This CDR3 is CASSAGTGTHTGELFF. CDR3 DNA: TGTGCCAGCAGCGCCGGGACAGGGACACACACCGGGGAGCTGTTTTTT.

The sample holds one count of this clone. The rearrangement links TRBV18 to TRBJ1-1; D remains unclear. The germline V gene has CDR1 KGHSH and CDR2 LQKENI. CDR3 length: 13 amino acids. Trimming took off 7 bases at V and 1 base at J, with 10 bases between the two ends. The CDR3 is CASFSTGNTEAFF. CDR3 coding DNA: TGTGCCAGCTTTTCGACGGGGAACACTGAAGCTTTCTTT.

The chain is built from TRBV6-5 and TRBJ2-5; D is unresolved. The CDR3 has 14 residues. V dropped 9 bases and J dropped 5 bases, with 19 bases sitting between them. Germline loops: CDR1 MNHEY, CDR2 SVGAGI. The CDR3 sequence: CASRMSTRAETQYF. The DNA of the CDR3 is TGTGCCAGTCGCATGAGTACGAGAGCGGAGACCCAGTACTTC.